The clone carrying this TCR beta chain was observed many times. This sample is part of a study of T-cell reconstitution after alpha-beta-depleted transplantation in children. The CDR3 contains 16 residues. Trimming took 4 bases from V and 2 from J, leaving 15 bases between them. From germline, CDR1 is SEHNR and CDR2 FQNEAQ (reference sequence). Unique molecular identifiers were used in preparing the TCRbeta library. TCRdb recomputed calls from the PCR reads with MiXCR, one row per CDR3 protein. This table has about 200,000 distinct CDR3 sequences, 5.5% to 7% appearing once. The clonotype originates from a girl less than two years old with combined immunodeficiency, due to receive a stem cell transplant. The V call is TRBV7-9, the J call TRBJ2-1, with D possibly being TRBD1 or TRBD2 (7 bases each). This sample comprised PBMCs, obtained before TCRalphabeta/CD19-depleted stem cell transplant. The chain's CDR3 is CASSSAGTVAYNEQFF. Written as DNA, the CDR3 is TGTGCCAGCAGCTCAGCGGGGACAGTAGCCTACAATGAGCAGTTCTTC.